This TCR beta chain was obtained from a study of radiotherapy plus CTLA-4 blockade in lung cancer. For the study at large: Disease control was present in more than 30% of patients, and objective responses in more than 15%. General study points: The authors reported that early blood T cell clone dynamics, with interferon-beta, best predicted response. Blood TCR clones of tumor origin expanded after radiotherapy plus ipilimumab.

A remark on this clone: Its target is not known.

The germline CDR1 and CDR2 sequences are SGHDT and YYEEEE. Trimming took 7 bases from V and 4 from J, leaving 14 bases between them. CDR3 size: 13 residues. The protocol was immunoSEQ multiplex PCR, while the TCRdb copy is restricted to in-frame clones and leaves out a portion. This table has about 88,000 clones, roughly 78% appearing once. This sample comprised peripheral blood, obtained from a patient treated with radiotherapy plus ipilimumab. The J gene is TRBJ1-1, the V gene TRBV5-6; weak D call: TRBD1 (5 bases). The source of this sequence is a human donor with non-small cell lung cancer that progressed on radiotherapy plus ipilimumab. As DNA, the CDR3 is TGTGCCAGCCATTTCATGGGGGGCACTGAAGCTTTCTTT. Translation: CASHFMGGTEAFF.